By sample share, the clone carrying this T cell receptor beta chain is medium-sized. Its matching antigen is unknown. Source study methods: Clinicopathological groups differed in CDR3, with these differences serving to build a distant-metastasis classifier for papillary thyroid cancer. Using MiXCR, TCRdb re-called clones from the PCR reads. Clone size and V and J calls follow TCRdb, not the original study. The table shows roughly 28,000 clones, with approximately 16% occurring only once. Trimming removed 1 base at V and 14 bases at J, with 12 bases between. Germline V gene sequence: CDR1 SGHTA, CDR2 FQGTGA. This CDR3 comprises 12 residues. This entry is derived from a study of metastatic and nonmetastatic thyroid tumors. Across the study: From malignant and benign thyroid patients, repertoires in blood and in tumor or nodule tissue were compared. Study-level points and caveats: The reported finding was significantly higher TCR beta diversity in malignant thyroid tumors relative to benign nodules, in blood and tumor.

Among the patients, none had received any treatment before thyroid surgery. What was sequenced was blood. This receptor was obtained from a female donor with papillary thyroid cancer or a benign thyroid nodule (not recorded which). Some clones in this sample may be carry-over from other donors' samples. The V gene is TRBV7-3, the J gene TRBJ2-1, with TRBD2 as a possible D gene (6 bases). CDR3 bases: TGTGCCAGCAGCTTAAATCCGGGAGTGAAGTTCTTC. Encoded protein: CASSLNPGVKFF.